The entry that follows covers one T cell receptor (beta chain) sequence. The sample originates from a study of blood T cell repertoires in COVID-19. Overall study: T cells, B-cell-depleted T cells, or PBMCs supplied cDNA or gDNA.

Trimming shortened V by 3 bases and J by 1 base, and 12 bases separated the two germline ends. The CDR3 is 15 residues long. Germline V gene lookup returns CDR1 LNHDA and CDR2 SQIVND (reference sequence). TCRdb's copy holds only in-frame clones and misses some; the assay was immunoSEQ multiplex PCR. This table has under 60,000 clones, roughly 85% appearing once. The sample consisted of peripheral blood. The source of this sequence is a man between 65 and 85 years old with acute or convalescent COVID-19. V gene TRBV19 combines with J gene TRBJ1-2; possible D gene TRBD1, 5 bases. CDR3 in DNA: TGTGCCAGTAGTATTGTCTTCGGGGGTAACTATGGCTACACCTTC. This sequence encodes CASSIVFGGNYGYTF.